This T cell receptor (beta chain) was observed in a study of cytomegalovirus exposure and HLA in healthy donors. Vbeta (60) and Jbeta (13) primers were used in the PCR. Profiled with immunoSEQ multiplex PCR; TCRdb holds only in-frame clones, not every one. Of 120,000 or so clones in the sample, around 82% were seen once. Germline CDR1 reads GTSNPN; CDR2 reads SVGIG (reference sequence). Trimming removed 3 bases at V and 6 bases at J, with 18 bases between. The CDR3 loop spans 15 amino acids. With respect to this clone: Its antigen is still unknown.

Study results and caveats: Previous analysis showed most TCR beta V segments were productive about 87% or about 30% of the time.

The source of this sequence is a woman between 35 and 50 years old in good health and CMV-seropositive. Sequences were obtained from PBMCs. The chain links TRBV30 to TRBJ2-1, with a weak D call TRBD1 (7 bases). The CDR3 region has the DNA TGTGCCTGGAGCCCCGGAGGGGGCGCGCCCAATGAGCAGTTCTTC. It specifies CAWSPGGGAPNEQFF.